This is a list of T cell receptor beta chains from one sample in a study of cytomegalovirus exposure and HLA in healthy donors. Sequencing used immunoSEQ multiplex PCR; TCRdb keeps in-frame clones, though not all of them. The table lists about 170,000 clones, 62% of them singletons. The specimen was PBMCs. The source of these receptors is a man aged 40-55 years in good health and CMV-seronegative. CDR3s include the opening cysteine and the closing phenylalanine or tryptophan. A D gene is named only where the DNA matches it firmly. Size tells how often a clone was seen (once, few, many) or the class of an expanded clone, and some rows leave it out.

J gene	D gene	V gene	clone size	CDR3 DNA	CDR3 protein
TRBJ2-3	TRBD1	TRBV11-3	NA	TGTGCCAGCAGCCGAAGACAGGGGGGAACAGATACGCAGTATTTT	CASSRRQGGTDTQYF
TRBJ2-7	TRBD1	TRBV9	few	TGTGCCAGCAGCGTAGCGGACAGGGTCGACGAGCAGTACTTC	CASSVADRVDEQYF
TRBJ1-6	NA	TRBV30	NA	TGTGCCCGGGGAACGGAGGGAGGTAATTCACCCCTCCACTTT	CARGTEGGNSPLHF
TRBJ2-5	NA	TRBV2	NA	TGTGCCAGCAGTGAGACGGGGGTATTTTCCGCCCAAGAGACCCAGTACTTC	CASSETGVFSAQETQYF
TRBJ2-5	TRBD1	TRBV29-1	NA	TGCAGCGTTGAAATTTGGACAGGGGGCGCGGGGACCCAGTACTTC	CSVEIWTGGAGTQYF
TRBJ1-6	NA	TRBV5-1	few	TGCGCCAGCAGCTTGGGGGACATGGCATTCTGGAGTTCACCCCTCCACTTT	CASSLGDMAFWSSPLHF
TRBJ1-2	TRBD1	TRBV6-1	NA	TGTGCCACCTCCTGGGACAGGGATTTGTATGGCTACACCTTC	CATSWDRDLYGYTF
TRBJ2-3	TRBD2	TRBV10-2	NA	TGCGCCAGCAGTGAGAAGGGAGCGGGGGGCACAGATACGCAGTATTTT	CASSEKGAGGTDTQYF
TRBJ1-1	TRBD1	TRBV7-2	NA	TGTGCCAGCAGCCCCGGGACAGGCTTGGGCACTGAAGCTTTCTTT	CASSPGTGLGTEAFF
TRBJ1-3	NA	TRBV30	NA	TGTGCCTGGGCGACAGATGGAAACACCATATATTTT	CAWATDGNTIYF
TRBJ2-1	TRBD2	TRBV9	NA	TGTGCCAGCAGCGACAGCGGGAATGAAGGGAATGAGCAGTTCTTC	CASSDSGNEGNEQFF
TRBJ2-6	NA	TRBV5-4	NA	TGTGCCAGCAGCTTGGGTAGAGATGCCAACGTCCTGACTTTC	CASSLGRDANVLTF
TRBJ1-1	NA	TRBV2	NA	TGTGCCAGCAGTATCCAGGGCCTAAACACTGAAGCTTTCTTT	CASSIQGLNTEAFF
TRBJ1-1	NA	TRBV28	few	TGTGCCAGCCGAGAGTGGACAGTTAGTGGAGCTTTCTTT	CASREWTVSGAFF
TRBJ2-2	NA	TRBV30	few	TGTGCCTGGAGTACTATTGGCGGGGCCGTCGGGGAGCTGTTTTTT	CAWSTIGGAVGELFF
TRBJ2-7	NA	TRBV9	NA	TGTGCCAGCAGCCCCCGACTATCCTACGAGCAGTACTTC	CASSPRLSYEQYF
TRBJ1-5	TRBD1	TRBV7-9	few	TGTGCCAGCAGCAAGACAGGGGGCGCATCGGCCCAGCATTTT	CASSKTGGASAQHF
TRBJ1-5	TRBD1	TRBV28	once	TGTGCCAGCAAGCCCGGGACAGATAGCAATCAGCCCCAGCATTTT	CASKPGTDSNQPQHF
TRBJ2-5	TRBD1	TRBV5-6	NA	TGTGCCAGCAGCTTGGTAGGACAGGGTCAAGAGACCCAGTACTTC	CASSLVGQGQETQYF
TRBJ1-3	NA	TRBV30	NA	TGTGCCTGGAGTGGGACAGGAAACACCATATATTTT	CAWSGTGNTIYF
TRBJ1-6	TRBD1	TRBV19	NA	TGTGCCAGTAGCGGACAGGGGGTTAAATCACCCCTCCACTTT	CASSGQGVKSPLHF
TRBJ2-7	TRBD2	TRBV6-5	NA	TGTGCCAGCAGTAAAGCGGGGGGCGTCTACGAGCAGTACTTC	CASSKAGGVYEQYF
TRBJ2-7	NA	TRBV2	NA	TGTGCCAGCAGTGACCCCAAGCGACCCTCCTACGAGCAGTACTTC	CASSDPKRPSYEQYF
TRBJ2-7	NA	TRBV6-1	few	TGTGCCAGCGACCGGGGGAGCTCCTACGAGCAGTACTTC	CASDRGSSYEQYF
TRBJ2-4	NA	TRBV10-1	NA	TGCGCCGGAACTGGAGCGGGCCTTAAAAACATTCAGTACTTC	CAGTGAGLKNIQYF
TRBJ1-2	NA	TRBV2	few	TGTGCCAGCAGTGAAGTCTGGAGGGCGCGTCCCCTCAACTATGGCTACACCTTC	CASSEVWRARPLNYGYTF
TRBJ2-1	TRBD2	TRBV27	NA	TGTGCCAGCAGTAAAAACCTCCTAGCGGCATACAATGAGCAGTTCTTC	CASSKNLLAAYNEQFF
TRBJ2-2	TRBD2	TRBV6-5	NA	TGTGCCAGCAGTCCGGGACTAGCGGGCGCCGGGGAGCTGTTTTTT	CASSPGLAGAGELFF
TRBJ2-7	NA	TRBV7-8	NA	TGTGCCAGCGCGAACTCCTACGAGCAGTACTTC	CASANSYEQYF
TRBJ1-5	TRBD1	TRBV6-5	NA	TGTGCCAGCAGTATGACAGGGGGCGGTCAGCCCCAGCACTTT	CASSMTGGGQPQHF
TRBJ2-1	TRBD2	TRBV29-1	NA	TGCAGCGTTAATGTTCTAGCGGGAGGTCCCATTAGGTCCTACAATGAGCAGTTCTTC	CSVNVLAGGPIRSYNEQFF
TRBJ2-2	NA	TRBV7-2	once	TGTGCCAGCAGCTCCTATCGCACCGGGGAGCTGTTTTTT	CASSSYRTGELFF
TRBJ1-3	TRBD1	TRBV30	NA	TGTGCCTGGACTCAGGGACAGACCTCTGGAAACACCATATATTTT	CAWTQGQTSGNTIYF
TRBJ2-5	TRBD2	TRBV2	NA	TGTGCCAGCAGTGAAGCATCGGGGCGGTCCGGGGGGGCCCAGTACTTC	CASSEASGRSGGAQYF
TRBJ2-1	TRBD2	TRBV5-1	NA	TGCGCCAGCAGCCAGAGTACTAGCGGGGGCAGCTATGAGCAGTTCTTC	CASSQSTSGGSYEQFF
TRBJ2-2	TRBD2	TRBV5-4	NA	TGTGCCAGCAGCCCGCCGCTAGCGGGAGATGACACCGGGGAGCTGTTTTTT	CASSPPLAGDDTGELFF
TRBJ2-1	NA	TRBV21-1	NA	TGTGCCAGCAGCACTATGGGACAGGCTATTAGCGGCCCACACAGTGAGCAGTTCTTC	CASSTMGQAISGPHSEQFF
TRBJ2-1	NA	TRBV2	NA	TGTGCCAGCAGTGAGCTAGTGGGGGGGCTTAATGAGCAGTTCTTC	CASSELVGGLNEQFF
TRBJ1-5	TRBD1	TRBV19	few	TGTGCCAGTAGTATATCCCGGACAGGGGGAAATCAGCCCCAGCATTTT	CASSISRTGGNQPQHF
TRBJ1-1	NA	TRBV7-2	NA	TGTGCCAGCAGTTCACGGGGATACACTGAAGCTTTCTTT	CASSSRGYTEAFF
TRBJ1-6	NA	TRBV1	few	TGCACCAGCAGCCAGGTTGCCCCACAGGCTGGCTCCTATAATTCACCCCTCCACTTT	CTSSQVAPQAGSYNSPLHF
TRBJ1-2	NA	TRBV9	NA	TGTGCCAGCAGCGTAGCAGACAGCTATGGCTACACCTTT	CASSVADSYGYTF
TRBJ2-3	TRBD1	TRBV28	NA	TGTGCCAGCAGTTTTTCCCCCGGGACAGGGTTTTTAGATACGCAGTATTTT	CASSFSPGTGFLDTQYF
TRBJ2-2	TRBD1	TRBV7-3	NA	TGTGCCAGCAGCTCGGACAGGGGCACCGGGGAGCTGTTTTTT	CASSSDRGTGELFF
TRBJ2-5	TRBD1	TRBV18	NA	TGTGCCAGCTCCCGGGACAGGGGAGAGACCCAGTACTTC	CASSRDRGETQYF
TRBJ2-6	NA	TRBV5-1	NA	TGCGCCAGCACACAGTACTCTGGGGCCAACGTCCTGACTTTC	CASTQYSGANVLTF
TRBJ1-1	TRBD1	TRBV7-8	NA	TGTGCCAGCAGGAATACAGGGGAGAACACTGAAGCTTTCTTT	CASRNTGENTEAFF
TRBJ1-6	TRBD1	TRBV5-6	NA	TGTGCCAGCAGCTCGGACAGGGGGCTGGATTCACCCCTCCACTTT	CASSSDRGLDSPLHF
TRBJ1-1	TRBD1	TRBV11-2	NA	TGTGCCAGCAGCTCCCTGACAGGGGGAGCTTTCTTT	CASSSLTGGAFF
TRBJ1-1	NA	TRBV28	NA	TGTGCCAGCAGTCAGCGGACTTCACTGAACACTGAAGCTTTCTTT	CASSQRTSLNTEAFF
TRBJ2-5	TRBD1	TRBV19	NA	TGTGCCAGTAGGGGGACAGGGTGGGAGACCCAGTACTTC	CASRGTGWETQYF
TRBJ2-3	TRBD2	TRBV18	NA	TGTGCCAGCTCTCCGGGACTAGGTTTCACAGATACGCAGTATTTT	CASSPGLGFTDTQYF
TRBJ1-3	NA	TRBV6-5	NA	TGTGCCAGCAGTTACGGAGGCCCGTCTGGAAACACCATATATTTT	CASSYGGPSGNTIYF
TRBJ2-7	TRBD1	TRBV2	NA	TGTGCCAGCAGTTCCCGGACAGGGGGCGTCGGGCAGTACTTC	CASSSRTGGVGQYF